This entry is about one T cell receptor beta chain. Original processing notes: Nucleated cell number was recorded as an estimate derived from reference gene primer amplification. Using immunoSEQ multiplex PCR, the repertoire was profiled, and TCRdb retains in-frame clones only, with some absent. The DNA was the basis for D and trimming; V, J and clone size are from that table. Of tens of thousands of clones in the sample, approximately 87% were seen once. The CDR3 runs 14 residues. Trimming took 5 bases from V and 15 from J; bases not matched to a gene: 13. Germline V gene lookup returns CDR1 SEHNR and CDR2 FQNEAQ (reference sequence). The data originate from a study of blood T cell repertoires in COVID-19.

The source material was peripheral blood. The receptor's source is a human donor in a cohort sampled during active COVID-19. The chain links TRBV7-9 to TRBJ2-1; 10 nucleotides align to TRBD2. CDR3 amino acids: CASSPGLAGAQPFF. In nucleotides, the CDR3 is TGTGCCAGCAGCCCCGGGCTAGCGGGAGCTCAGCCGTTCTTC.